Following are 24 T cell receptor beta chains from one sample sequenced in a study of blood T cells in healthy people across ages. Together with a sample-barcoded 5' primer, a J-beta primer mix was included in a second PCR lasting roughly 6 to 12 cycles. TCRdb re-analysed the 5' RACE reads in MiXCR, keeping a single row per CDR3 protein. The sample yields almost 1 million distinct CDR3 sequences, just over 50% seen once. Sequenced material: blood. Every receptor here comes from an older woman in good health.

The V call is TRBV7-9, the J call TRBJ2-1; 12 nucleotides match TRBD2. This CDR3 contains 16 residues. The ends lost 6 bases at V and 9 bases at J; junction bases unmatched: 12. Looked up from germline, CDR1 is SEHNR and CDR2 is FQNEAQ (reference sequence). CDR3 nucleotides: TGTGCCAGCAGACCCCGACTAGCGGGAGAAATCGGTGAGCAGTTCTTC. As protein: CASRPRLAGEIGEQFF.

The chain uses TRBV27 and TRBJ2-1, with 10 nucleotides matching TRBD2. Germline V lookup: CDR1 MNHEY, CDR2 SMNVEV (reference sequence). V shed 6 bases, J shed 2 bases, and the junction held 10 bases outside the gene matches. CDR3 length: 17 residues. This CDR3 reads CASRIQPGLAPYNEQFF. The CDR3, as DNA: TGTGCCAGCAGAATCCAGCCGGGACTAGCGCCCTACAATGAGCAGTTCTTC.

In its sample, this clonotype was seen a few times. J is TRBJ1-5 and V is TRBV5-5; D is ambiguous. CDR3 length equals 14 residues. In germline, CDR1 is SGHKS, CDR2 YYEKEE (reference sequence). V was cut by 1 base and J by 3 bases, with 8 bases left in between. In nucleotides, the CDR3 is TGTGCCAGCAGCTTGACCGTGGACAATCAGCCCCAGCATTTT. This encodes CASSLTVDNQPQHF.

This clonotype has a handful of counts. The rearrangement uses TRBV12-3 or TRBV12-4 and TRBJ2-7; the match to TRBD1 covers 12 bases. V lost 6 bases and J lost 5; bases outside the gene matches: 5. This CDR3 comprises 14 residues. The chain's CDR3 is CASRGTGGWDEQYF. CDR3 in DNA: TGTGCCAGCAGGGGGACAGGGGGCTGGGACGAGCAGTACTTC.

This clonotype was detected a few times. The rearrangement joins TRBV29-1 to TRBJ1-4; the match to TRBD1 covers 7 bases. This CDR3 is built from 16 residues. Germline CDR1 is SQVTM and CDR2 is ANQGSEA. J gave up 1 base and V 6 bases, and 11 bases lay outside the gene matches. The CDR3 DNA follows: TGCAGCGTGCGCCACAGGGGAGTGGGAACTAATGAAAAACTGTTTTTT. Translated, it gives CSVRHRGVGTNEKLFF.

This sequence joins TRBV7-2 and TRBJ2-7; D gene unclear. Germline values: CDR1 SGHTA, CDR2 FQGNSA. V lost 0 bases to trimming and J lost 6 bases, with 12 bases between them. The CDR3 is 14 amino acids. Here the CDR3 DNA reads TGTGCCAGCAGCTTAGCGTTAGTGGGCTCCGAGCAGTACTTC. Its protein product is CASSLALVGSEQYF.

V and J are TRBV29-1 and TRBJ2-7; 7 bases map to TRBD2. This CDR3 region has 13 residues. Looked up from germline, CDR1 is SQVTM and CDR2 is ANQGSEA. Trimming cost V 6 bases and J 0 bases; bases outside gene matches: 5. The CDR3 sequence: CSVRAGRSYEQYF. The CDR3 coding sequence is TGCAGCGTCAGAGCGGGACGCTCCTACGAGCAGTACTTC.

This chain connects TRBV5-1 to TRBJ2-7; D ambiguous. CDR3 size: 12 residues. With 5 bases removed from V and 5 bases from J, the gap between germline ends came to 11 bases. The germline gives CDR1 SGHRS, CDR2 YFSETQ. CDR3 sequence reads: CASRAEADEQYF. CDR3 nucleotide sequence: TGCGCCAGCAGGGCCGAAGCTGACGAGCAGTACTTC.

Remarks on this clonotype: Germline is not matched at one junction end, which may reflect a read error. The chain recombines TRBV9 with TRBJ2-4; tentative D call: TRBD2 (5 bases). Germline lookup yields CDR1 SGDLS and CDR2 YYNGEE. The CDR3 contains 14 residues. As DNA, the CDR3 is TGTGTCAGCAGCGTCTTAGCGACCAAAAACATTCAGTACTTC. It yields the protein CVSSVLATKNIQYF. Filled out from reference TRBV9 and TRBJ2-4, the complete variable domain reads DSGVTQTPKHLITATGQRVTLRCSPRSGDLSVYWYQQSLDQGLQFLIQYYNGEERAKGNILERFSAQQFPDLHSELNLSSLELGDSALYFCVSSVLATKNIQYFGAGTRLSVL.

The chain couples TRBV20-1 to TRBJ1-5, with no clear D. Looked up from germline, CDR1 is DFQATT and CDR2 is SNEGSKA (reference sequence). V lost 3 bases and J lost 4, with 4 bases in between. CDR3 length: 11 residues. The chain's CDR3 is CSASANQPQHF. CDR3 coding DNA: TGCAGTGCTAGTGCGAATCAGCCCCAGCATTTT.

The V call is TRBV7-2, the J call TRBJ2-1; TRBD2 aligns across 11 bases. Germline loops: CDR1 SGHTA, CDR2 FQGNSA. The CDR3 covers 16 residues. The ends lost 2 bases at V and 6 bases at J; junction bases unmatched: 6. The CDR3 nucleotides are TGTGCCAGCAGCTTATTATGGCTAGCGGGAGGCAATGAGCAGTTCTTC. It is translated as CASSLLWLAGGNEQFF.

V is TRBV20-1 and J is TRBJ2-7, with 10 bases aligning to TRBD2. Germline V lookup: CDR1 DFQATT, CDR2 SNEGSKA (reference sequence). J lost 2 bases, V lost 6 bases, and 4 bases had no gene match. The length of the CDR3 is 13 residues. CDR3 amino acids: CSAPSGRAYEQYF. In DNA form, the CDR3 reads TGCAGTGCCCCGAGCGGGAGGGCCTACGAGCAGTACTTC.

This clonotype was seen only a few times. The chain is built from TRBV13 and TRBJ1-2, with a possible D match to TRBD1 (5 bases). Trimming removed 8 bases at V and 5 bases at J, with 18 bases between. Germline CDR1 and CDR2: PRHDT and FYEKMQ (reference sequence). The CDR3 sequence is 14 residues long. The CDR3 DNA is TGTGCCAGCGGGAGACGAGGGGAACAATATGGCTACACCTTC. This sequence encodes CASGRRGEQYGYTF.

The V call is TRBV7-2, the J call TRBJ2-7; D might be TRBD1 (6 bases). Deletions cut 1 base from V and 6 bases from J, with 10 bases between. Germline loops: CDR1 SGHTA, CDR2 FQGNSA. This CDR3 has 13 amino acids. CDR3 DNA sequence: TGTGCCAGCAGCTTAGACAGGGATCCCGAGCAGTACTTC. It codes for CASSLDRDPEQYF.

The rearrangement links TRBV12-3 or TRBV12-4 to TRBJ2-1; 10 bases map to TRBD2. Trimming took 6 bases from V and 7 from J; bases not matched to a gene: 9. This CDR3 is built from 15 residues. CDR3 nucleotides: TGTGCCAGCAGCTATAGCGGGAGGCGGGTAAATGAGCAGTTCTTC. Its translation: CASSYSGRRVNEQFF.

This clonotype was detected only a few times. This chain joins TRBV20-1 and TRBJ2-7; 7 bases line up with TRBD2. After removal of 8 bases from V and 4 bases from J, the junction contained 14 bases not matched to a gene. The CDR3 has 14 amino acids. The germline V gene encodes CDR1 DFQATT and CDR2 SNEGSKA (reference sequence). The CDR3: CSSRGGLVVYEQYF. The CDR3 bases are TGCAGTTCCCGGGGTGGACTAGTCGTGTACGAGCAGTACTTC.

The chain recombines TRBV7-2 with TRBJ2-4; no clear D. The V end was cut by 5 bases, the J end by 0 bases, with 14 bases between. Germline lookup yields CDR1 SGHTA and CDR2 FQGNSA. This CDR3 has 16 amino acids. For the CDR3, the DNA is TGTGCCAGCAGCCCCCCGATCGAGTTAGCCAAAAACATTCAGTACTTC. Its protein product is CASSPPIELAKNIQYF.

V is TRBV5-1 and J is TRBJ2-3; D is unclear. The CDR3 sequence is 15 residues long. Germline CDR1 reads SGHRS; CDR2 reads YFSETQ. Trimming removed 0 bases from V and 2 bases from J, with 10 bases in between. Here the CDR3 reads CASSLARQNTDTQYF. CDR3 DNA sequence: TGCGCCAGCAGCTTGGCCCGGCAGAACACAGATACGCAGTATTTT.

This clonotype was observed many times. V usage is TRBV28 and J usage is TRBJ2-7, with 10 bases fitting TRBD2. This CDR3 is 16 amino acids long. Germline CDR1 MDHEN, CDR2 SYDVKM. The trim removed 5 bases at V and 1 base at J, leaving 8 bases unmatched. The CDR3 here is CASSTYSGRISYEQYF. CDR3 sequence (DNA): TGTGCCAGCAGTACCTATAGCGGGAGGATTTCCTACGAGCAGTACTTC.

The V gene is TRBV6-2 or TRBV6-3, the J gene TRBJ2-7, with 11 bases that match TRBD2. Germline V gives CDR1 MNHEY, CDR2 SVGEGT. The CDR3 extends over 17 amino acids. The V segment lost 2 bases and the J segment 6 bases; nucleotides outside the gene matches: 12. In nucleotides, the CDR3 is TGTGCCAGCAGTTACGGGACTAGCGGACTCAGGTCGGGCGAGCAGTACTTC. Its translation is CASSYGTSGLRSGEQYF.

The rearrangement joins TRBV10-3 to TRBJ2-7; the match to TRBD1 covers 11 bases. CDR3 length: 15 residues. CDR1 ENHRY and CDR2 SYGVKD come from the germline V gene. V lost 2 bases, J lost 6 bases, and 6 bases stayed unmatched. The CDR3 nucleotides are TGTGCCATCAGTGAGCTGGACAGGGGGCTGGTCGAGCAGTACTTC. Encoded protein: CAISELDRGLVEQYF.

This clonotype was seen more than once but under ten times. This chain uses TRBV7-6 with TRBJ2-7; TRBD2 matches at 7 bases. After removal of 4 bases from V and 7 bases from J, the junction contained 19 bases not matched to a gene. The CDR3 sequence is 17 residues long. Germline CDR1 and CDR2: SGHVS and FNYEAQ. The CDR3 loop reads CASSSTAGVWGFEEQYF. The CDR3 DNA sequence: TGTGCCAGCAGCTCCACCGCGGGAGTTTGGGGCTTTGAGGAGCAGTACTTC.

Only a few counts were recorded for this clonotype. This chain's CDR3 is CASSLRGLEEQYF. CDR3 DNA sequence: TGTGCCAGCAGCCTCCGGGGACTTGAAGAGCAGTACTTC. The chain uses TRBV5-5 and TRBJ2-5; D perhaps matches TRBD2 (6 bases). The CDR3 consists of 13 residues. Trimming removed 4 bases at V and 11 bases at J, with 18 bases between. Germline-derived CDR1 and CDR2 are SGHKS and YYEKEE (reference sequence).

This clonotype showed up just a few times. The chain uses TRBV4-1 and TRBJ2-7; 10 bases agree with TRBD2. This CDR3 comprises 16 residues. J lost 4 bases, V lost 4 bases, and 10 bases had no gene match. Germline V gene lookup returns CDR1 MGHRA and CDR2 YSYEKL. The CDR3 nucleotides read TGCGCCAGCAGCCCCACAGCCAGCGGGAGGGGGTACGAGCAGTACTTC. The encoded protein is CASSPTASGRGYEQYF.